The 29 T cell receptor beta chains below were found in one sample sequenced in a study of cytomegalovirus exposure and HLA in healthy donors. The study ran its PCR with 60 Vbeta and 13 Jbeta primers. The assay was immunoSEQ multiplex PCR, and TCRdb's table has in-frame clones only and misses some. The sample yields roughly 140,000 clones, roughly 80% seen once. The sequenced sample was PBMCs. These receptors originate from a male donor in good health and CMV-seronegative.

This chain links TRBV5-1 with TRBJ1-1, with no clear D. Germline assignment: CDR1 SGHRS and CDR2 YFSETQ. With 1 base removed from V and 0 bases from J, the gap between germline ends came to 10 bases. The CDR3 is made up of 15 amino acids. DNA of the CDR3: TGCGCCAGCAGCTTGACGGCGGCCATGAACACTGAAGCTTTCTTT. It yields the protein CASSLTAAMNTEAFF.

The chain combines TRBV28 with TRBJ1-1; D is uncertain. Germline V gives CDR1 MDHEN, CDR2 SYDVKM. V shed 7 bases and J shed 3 bases, with 9 bases lying between them. CDR3 length equals 12 residues. This CDR3 is CASTTGDTEAFF. The CDR3 bases are TGTGCCAGCACCACGGGAGACACTGAAGCTTTCTTT.

This chain joins TRBV6-1 and TRBJ1-2; tentatively, D is TRBD1 (6 bases). CDR1 is MNHNS and CDR2 is SASEGT in the germline V gene. Trimming cost V 5 bases and J 8 bases, with 21 bases left between them. The CDR3 loop spans 15 amino acids. The DNA for the CDR3 is TGTGCCAGCAGTTCACCTTACGACAGGAGCGGCGGCTACACCTTC. Its translation: CASSSPYDRSGGYTF.

The CDR3 spells CASSPRVGAPYEQYF. The CDR3 nucleotides are TGTGCCAGCAGCCCCCGGGTAGGGGCCCCCTACGAGCAGTACTTC. The chain uses TRBV27 and TRBJ2-7; D may be TRBD1 (5 bases). V was clipped by 6 bases and J by 2 bases, with 17 bases between them. The germline V gene encodes CDR1 MNHEY and CDR2 SMNVEV (reference sequence). The CDR3 loop spans 15 amino acids.

This chain links TRBV5-8 with TRBJ1-4; D is undetermined. Germline values: CDR1 SGHTS, CDR2 YDEGEE. The V end was cut by 3 bases, the J end by 0 bases, with 18 bases between. CDR3 length equals 18 residues. The CDR3 loop is CASSSFRGAGSTNEKLFF. The CDR3 DNA reads TGTGCCAGCAGCTCATTCCGGGGTGCAGGCTCAACTAATGAAAAACTGTTTTTT.

This clone was seen only once. CDR3 nucleotides: TGTGCCAGCAGTTTAATGGCAGGCCACAATGAGCAGTTCTTC. Amino acid sequence: CASSLMAGHNEQFF. The chain joins TRBV27 to TRBJ2-1; D remains unclear. The V end lost 2 bases, the J end lost 5 bases, and 10 bases lay between the germline ends. Germline CDR1 MNHEY, CDR2 SMNVEV (reference sequence). CDR3 length equals 14 residues.

A word on this clone: The same CDR3 is also encoded by other DNA sequences in this sample. V gene TRBV18 combines with J gene TRBJ1-1, with 9 bases lining up with TRBD1. With 3 bases clipped from V and 5 bases from J, the junction kept 4 bases outside the gene matches. The CDR3 is made up of 14 amino acids. The germline CDR1 and CDR2 sequences are KGHSH and LQKENI. The CDR3 loop is CASSPGQGNTEAFF. CDR3 bases: TGTGCCAGCTCACCGGGACAGGGAAATACTGAAGCTTTCTTT.

The rearrangement uses TRBV27 and TRBJ2-7; TRBD1 matches 7 bases. The CDR3 totals 14 residues. Unmatched junction bases numbered 6, after V lost 6 bases and J lost 1 base. The germline CDR1 and CDR2 sequences are MNHEY and SMNVEV (reference sequence). Here the CDR3 DNA reads TGTGCCAGCAGCTTGGGACAGATATCCTACGAGCAGTACTTC. Protein product: CASSLGQISYEQYF.

This chain connects TRBV14 to TRBJ1-1, with 7 bases that match TRBD1. The CDR3 sequence is 15 residues long. Trimming at V came to 4 bases and at J to 1 base, leaving 6 bases not matched to a gene. Per germline, CDR1 SGHDN and CDR2 FVKESK. The CDR3 loop is CASSPLTGWNTEAFF. CDR3 DNA: TGTGCCAGCAGCCCCTTGACAGGGTGGAACACTGAAGCTTTCTTT.

This clone occurred once. The chain uses TRBV5-1 and TRBJ2-7; D uncertain. V was trimmed by 0 bases and J by 6 bases, leaving 7 bases between them. The CDR3 contains 12 residues. Looked up from germline, CDR1 is SGHRS and CDR2 is YFSETQ. For the CDR3, the DNA is TGCGCCAGCAGCTTGGCCATCGGCGAGCAGTACTTC. Residues: CASSLAIGEQYF. The full variable domain, its missing parts supplied by reference TRBV5-1 and TRBJ2-7, is KAGVTQTPRYLIKTRGQQVTLSCSPISGHRSVSWYQQTPGQGLQFLFEYFSETQRNKGNFPGRFSGRQFSNSRSEMNVSTLELGDSALYLCASSLAIGEQYFGPGTRLTVT.

The chain has TRBV6-5 and TRBJ2-3; D gene unclear. Trimming pared 2 bases from V and 2 bases from J, leaving 11 bases between. This CDR3 spans 15 amino acids. Looked up from germline, CDR1 is MNHEY and CDR2 is SVGAGI. The CDR3 loop is CASSYTGGSTDTQYF. CDR3 nucleotides: TGTGCCAGCAGTTACACGGGTGGGTCCACAGATACGCAGTATTTT.

The gene calls are TRBV9 and TRBJ2-3, with D perhaps TRBD1 (6 bases). V lost 0 bases and J 2 bases, leaving 10 bases between the germline ends. CDR1 SGDLS and CDR2 YYNGEE come from the germline V gene. The CDR3 has 15 residues. CDR3 sequence reads: CASSVADRLTDTQYF. The CDR3 nucleotides are TGTGCCAGCAGCGTAGCGGACAGACTCACAGATACGCAGTATTTT.

The V and J genes are TRBV5-4 and TRBJ1-2, with D possibly TRBD1 on 6 matching bases. V lost 3 bases and J lost 4, with 19 bases in between. Germline V gives CDR1 SGHNT, CDR2 YYREEE (reference sequence). CDR3 length: 16 amino acids. CDR3 sequence: CASSYTSTGGIYGYTF. CDR3 in DNA: TGTGCCAGCAGCTATACTTCGACAGGAGGTATCTATGGCTACACCTTC.

This chain joins TRBV28 and TRBJ1-1, with a possible D match to TRBD1 (6 bases). Germline V gene lookup returns CDR1 MDHEN and CDR2 SYDVKM. V lost 6 bases to trimming and J lost 5 bases, with 16 bases between them. The CDR3 is 14 residues long. CDR3 DNA: TGTGCCAGCAGCCTCCGGGGGGCGAGGACTGAAGCTTTCTTT. Amino acids: CASSLRGARTEAFF.

V usage is TRBV6-1 and J usage is TRBJ2-1; 8 bases line up with TRBD1. Germline V lookup: CDR1 MNHNS, CDR2 SASEGT. This CDR3 region has 17 residues. J gave up 7 bases and V 2 bases, and 13 bases lay outside the gene matches. The chain's CDR3 is CASSESLRTGLGNEQFF. In DNA form, the CDR3 reads TGTGCCAGCAGTGAAAGCCTAAGGACAGGGCTGGGGAATGAGCAGTTCTTC.

The chain uses TRBV7-2 and TRBJ1-2; tentative D call: TRBD1 (6 bases). The CDR3 extends over 15 amino acids. Germline CDR1 and CDR2: SGHTA and FQGNSA. Trimming left V 5 bases short and J 6 bases short, with 19 bases between. The CDR3 coding sequence is TGTGCCAGCAGCGTAAAGACAGGTACCCGAGATGGCTACACCTTC. Translating it yields CASSVKTGTRDGYTF.

This chain joins TRBV7-8 and TRBJ1-1; TRBD1 agrees at 8 bases. CDR3 length: 18 residues. V shed 0 bases and J 1 base; nucleotides not matched to a gene: 10. The germline V gene has CDR1 SGHVS and CDR2 FQNEAQ. The CDR3 spells CASSLAGRGRIWNTEAFF. In DNA form, the CDR3 reads TGTGCCAGCAGCTTAGCGGGCAGGGGGCGCATTTGGAACACTGAAGCTTTCTTT.

This chain connects TRBV6-5 to TRBJ2-1; D may be TRBD2 (7 bases). Germline CDR1 reads MNHEY; CDR2 reads SVGAGI. V dropped 2 bases and J dropped 9 bases, with 20 bases sitting between them. The CDR3 is 16 amino acids. The CDR3 loop is CASSYTHREGLGEQFF. Here the CDR3 DNA reads TGTGCCAGCAGTTACACCCACAGGGAGGGATTAGGTGAGCAGTTCTTC.

The chain recombines TRBV5-1 with TRBJ2-3; the match to TRBD2 covers 8 bases. Germline loops: CDR1 SGHRS, CDR2 YFSETQ. The CDR3 loop spans 15 amino acids. The ends lost 2 bases at V and 3 bases at J; junction bases unmatched: 5. CDR3 nucleotide sequence: TGCGCCAGCAGCTTCGCGGGGGGCGGAACAGATACGCAGTATTTT. As protein: CASSFAGGGTDTQYF.

This chain links TRBV6-1 with TRBJ1-2; no firm D call. Trimming pared 4 bases from V and 3 bases from J, leaving 12 bases between. From germline, CDR1 is MNHNS and CDR2 SASEGT. This CDR3 is built from 14 residues. CDR3 sequence: CASSVLAGDYGYTF. As DNA, the CDR3 is TGTGCCAGCAGTGTGTTGGCGGGTGACTATGGCTACACCTTC.

This clone was counted once. J is TRBJ2-1 and V is TRBV14, with D possibly being TRBD2 (5 bases). In germline, CDR1 is SGHDN, CDR2 FVKESK. The CDR3 runs to 13 residues. V lost 1 base and J lost 8, with 9 bases in between. In DNA, the CDR3 is TGTGCCAGCAGCCAAGTTCCGAGGGATGAGCAGTTCTTC. It specifies CASSQVPRDEQFF.

The chain combines TRBV4-1 with TRBJ1-2; 8 nucleotides agree with TRBD1. Germline CDR1 reads MGHRA; CDR2 reads YSYEKL. The length of the CDR3 is 17 residues. V was clipped by 0 bases and J by 4 bases; unmatched bases: 10. This chain's CDR3 is CASSQEPGGAVFYGYTF. CDR3 DNA sequence: TGCGCCAGCAGCCAAGAACCAGGGGGCGCTGTCTTCTATGGCTACACCTTC.

The rearrangement links TRBV6-1 to TRBJ2-1; 9 bases are a match to TRBD2. The CDR3 totals 18 residues. Germline values: CDR1 MNHNS, CDR2 SASEGT. The J segment lost 9 bases and the V segment lost 5 bases, leaving 20 bases of the junction unmatched. CDR3 protein: CASSQDERGVSPIFEQFF. The CDR3 DNA reads TGTGCCAGCAGTCAAGACGAGCGGGGGGTTTCCCCGATATTTGAGCAGTTCTTC.

This clone turned up a few times. Here the CDR3 reads CASSSGLANEQFF. The CDR3 DNA sequence: TGTGCCAGCTCATCGGGACTAGCAAATGAGCAGTTCTTC. The chain couples TRBV18 to TRBJ2-1, with 9 positions matching TRBD2. J was trimmed by 7 bases and V by 5 bases; bases with no gene match: 3. This CDR3 spans 13 amino acids. In germline, CDR1 is KGHSH, CDR2 LQKENI.

The chain has TRBV7-9 and TRBJ1-2, with no clear D. With 4 bases removed from V and 8 bases from J, the gap between germline ends came to 11 bases. Germline values: CDR1 SEHNR, CDR2 FQNEAQ (reference sequence). The CDR3 is 12 residues long. The CDR3 here is CASSSTSGGYTF. Here the CDR3 DNA reads TGTGCCAGCAGCTCGACATCGGGAGGCTACACCTTC.

The chain joins TRBV6-6 to TRBJ1-5, with D maybe TRBD1 (6 bases). CDR1 is MNHNY and CDR2 is SVGAGI in the germline V gene (reference sequence). The CDR3 runs 13 residues. Trimming stripped 7 bases from V and 3 bases from J, with 10 bases between. The CDR3 sequence is CASTRGVNQPQHF. The CDR3 DNA follows: TGTGCCAGCACCAGGGGCGTCAATCAGCCCCAGCATTTT.

This chain joins TRBV13 and TRBJ2-5; D is unresolved. V shed 5 bases and J shed 4 bases, with 11 bases lying between them. CDR1 and CDR2 (germline): PRHDT, FYEKMQ (reference sequence). The CDR3 runs to 13 residues. CDR3 in DNA: TGTGCCAGCAGCAAGCGTTCGGGAGAGACCCAGTACTTC. Encoded protein: CASSKRSGETQYF. The entire variable domain, with the rest obtained from reference TRBV13 and TRBJ2-5, is as follows: AAGVIQSPRHLIKEKRETATLKCYPIPRHDTVYWYQQGPGQDPQFLISFYEKMQSDKGSIPDRFSAQQFSDYHSELNMSSLELGDSALYFCASSKRSGETQYFGPGTRLLVL.

The V and J genes are TRBV30 and TRBJ1-5; 11 bases align to TRBD1. CDR1 is GTSNPN and CDR2 is SVGIG in the germline V gene (reference sequence). The trim removed 0 bases at V and 2 bases at J, leaving 12 bases unmatched. The CDR3 is made up of 19 amino acids. Here the CDR3 reads CAWSVGGTGGVYGNQPQHF. CDR3 nucleotides: TGTGCCTGGAGTGTTGGCGGGACAGGGGGTGTCTATGGCAATCAGCCCCAGCATTTT.

V usage is TRBV13 and J usage is TRBJ1-2; maybe TRBD1 (5 bases). The germline gives CDR1 PRHDT, CDR2 FYEKMQ (reference sequence). The CDR3 sequence is 15 residues long. Trimming cost V 6 bases and J 6 bases, with 20 bases left between them. This chain's CDR3 is CASSLGGRTRNGYTF. CDR3 sequence (DNA): TGTGCCAGCAGTTTGGGGGGAAGGACTCGGAATGGCTACACCTTC.